The 30 T cell receptor beta chains listed next were all sequenced from one sample in a study of blood T cells in healthy people across ages. Primers used in a second PCR of about 7 to 12 cycles were a sample-barcoded 5' primer and a J-beta primer mix. In TCRdb, the 5' RACE reads were re-called with MiXCR into one record per CDR3 protein. This table has 850,000 to 1,000,000 distinct CDR3 sequences, roughly 47% appearing once. The sample consisted of blood. These receptors were taken from a woman aged 55-75 years in good health.

The chain uses TRBV6-1 and TRBJ2-7; D gene uncertain. The CDR3 loop spans 14 amino acids. Germline loops: CDR1 MNHNS, CDR2 SASEGT. Trimming removed 5 bases at V and 4 bases at J, with 15 bases between. Here the CDR3 reads CASSLKALSYEQYF. CDR3 nucleotide sequence: TGTGCCAGCAGTCTAAAGGCCTTATCTTACGAGCAGTACTTC.

This clonotype was seen only once. This sequence joins TRBV20-1 and TRBJ1-2; D possibly corresponds to TRBD1 (5 bases). From germline, CDR1 is DFQATT and CDR2 SNEGSKA (reference sequence). CDR3 length: 12 residues. The CDR3 DNA reads as TGCGGGGGAGAGAGGGGTTCGTATGGCTACACCTTC. Translated, it gives CGGERGSYGYTF.

This clonotype showed up just once. The chain is built from TRBV2 and TRBJ2-1, with D hard to call. From germline, CDR1 is SNHLY and CDR2 FYNNEI. Trimming took 6 bases from V and 0 from J, leaving 9 bases between them. This CDR3 comprises 14 residues. CDR3 nucleotides: TGTGCCAGCAGGCGTATTAGCTCCTACAATGAGCAGTTCTTC. It encodes CASRRISSYNEQFF.

V usage is TRBV4-1 and J usage is TRBJ2-7; D gene uncertain. V shed 0 bases and J shed 3 bases, with 15 bases lying between them. Per the germline V gene, CDR1 is MGHRA and CDR2 is YSYEKL. The CDR3 length is 16 residues. Here the CDR3 DNA reads TGCGCCAGCAGCCAAGAGGTCTCGCGGCCCCTCTACGAGCAGTACTTC. It yields the protein CASSQEVSRPLYEQYF.

This clonotype was recorded at least ten times. The chain is built from TRBV6-5 and TRBJ2-3; D call uncertain. V lost 0 bases and J 3 bases, leaving 7 bases between the germline ends. This CDR3 region has 14 residues. The germline V gene encodes CDR1 MNHEY and CDR2 SVGAGI. DNA of the CDR3: TGTGCCAGCAGTTACTCTTGGATGACAGATACGCAGTATTTT. Translated, it gives CASSYSWMTDTQYF.

This chain connects TRBV5-1 to TRBJ1-2; D unclear. CDR1 and CDR2 (germline): SGHRS, YFSETQ. The CDR3 loop spans 15 amino acids. V lost 0 bases and J 4 bases, leaving 13 bases between the germline ends. The CDR3 DNA reads TGCGCCAGCAGCTTGGGGGTAGACTCCCTCTATGGCTACACCTTC. It specifies CASSLGVDSLYGYTF.

J is TRBJ1-2 and V is TRBV7-9; D is uncertain. From germline, CDR1 is SEHNR and CDR2 FQNEAQ (reference sequence). The CDR3 totals 15 residues. Between the trimmed V and J ends, which lost 5 bases and 5 bases, there was a span of 18 bases. The CDR3 spells CASSLVLRESYGYTF. CDR3 coding DNA: TGTGCCAGCAGCCTCGTACTTCGGGAGTCTTATGGCTACACCTTC. Full variable domain (outside the CDR3, taken from reference TRBV7-9 and TRBJ1-2): DTGVSQNPRHKITKRGQNVTFRCDPISEHNRLYWYRQTLGQGPEFLTYFQNEAQLEKSRLLSDRFSAERPKGSFSTLEIQRTEQGDSAMYLCASSLVLRESYGYTFGSGTRLTVV.

V and J are TRBV27 and TRBJ1-2, with D possibly matching TRBD1 (6 bases). Trimming removed 5 bases from V and 7 bases from J, with 14 bases in between. The CDR3 length is 13 residues. Germline V lookup: CDR1 MNHEY, CDR2 SMNVEV (reference sequence). The CDR3 spells CASSITGWSGYTF. Here the CDR3 DNA reads TGTGCCAGCAGTATAACAGGGTGGAGTGGCTACACCTTC.

V usage is TRBV5-1 and J usage is TRBJ2-7; the D is unclear. Per germline, CDR1 SGHRS and CDR2 YFSETQ. The CDR3 sequence is 17 residues long. V was cut by 0 bases and J by 0 bases, with 16 bases left in between. CDR3 amino acids: CASSLGAPTGISYEQYF. The DNA for the CDR3 is TGCGCCAGCAGCTTGGGGGCTCCTACGGGCATCTCCTACGAGCAGTACTTC.

This chain links TRBV6-2 or TRBV6-3 with TRBJ2-3; 15 bases are shared with TRBD2. Germline assignment: CDR1 MNHEY and CDR2 SVGEGT. Trimming removed 8 bases from V and 5 bases from J; junction bases left unmatched: 8. The CDR3 loop spans 16 amino acids. The CDR3 DNA reads TGTGCCAGCTTCCCGGGACTAGCGGGAGGAGTAGATACGCAGTATTTT. Translation gives CASFPGLAGGVDTQYF.

The CDR3 sequence is CASSPTRGGREKLFF. In DNA, the CDR3 is TGTGCCAGCAGCCCCACCCGGGGGGGGCGGGAAAAACTGTTTTTT. This chain joins TRBV9 and TRBJ1-4; a possible D gene is TRBD1 (6 bases). Germline V lookup: CDR1 SGDLS, CDR2 YYNGEE. The CDR3 runs to 15 residues. The germline V and J ends were trimmed by 4 bases and 8 bases, with 18 bases remaining between them.

This chain uses TRBV7-2 with TRBJ2-1; tentatively, D is TRBD1 (6 bases). Per the germline V gene, CDR1 is SGHTA and CDR2 is FQGNSA. Trimming stripped 5 bases from V and 1 base from J, with 12 bases between. The CDR3 spans 15 residues. CDR3 loop: CASSTQGWSYNEQFF. Here the CDR3 DNA reads TGTGCCAGCAGCACACAGGGTTGGTCCTACAATGAGCAGTTCTTC.

The rearrangement joins TRBV30 to TRBJ1-5; 7 nucleotides match TRBD1. J gave up 4 bases and V 5 bases, and 5 bases lay outside the gene matches. Germline CDR1 GTSNPN, CDR2 SVGIG (reference sequence). The CDR3 runs 13 residues. CDR3 in DNA: TGTGCCTGGGGGAGGGGGCGGAATCAGCCCCAGCATTTT. It codes for CAWGRGRNQPQHF. Supplemented by reference TRBV30 and TRBJ1-5, the full variable domain reads SQTIHQWPATLVQPVGSPLSLECTVEGTSNPNLYWYRQAAGRGLQLLFYSVGIGQISSEVPQNLSASRPQDRQFILSSKKLLLSDSGFYLCAWGRGRNQPQHFGDGTRLSIL.

This clonotype was observed a handful of times. The chain employs TRBV15 and TRBJ1-2; D is undetermined. The CDR3 is 14 residues long. V was cut by 0 bases and J by 4 bases, with 9 bases left in between. Looked up from germline, CDR1 is LNHNV and CDR2 is YYDKDF (reference sequence). The CDR3 DNA follows: TGTGCCACCAGCAGAGATCGTACGGGCTATGGCTACACCTTC. Residues: CATSRDRTGYGYTF.

CDR3 sequence (DNA): TGCAGCGTTGAATCCCAGCGGAGCACAGATACGCAGTATTTT. Translated, it gives CSVESQRSTDTQYF. This chain uses TRBV29-1 with TRBJ2-3; D perhaps matches TRBD2 (5 bases). This CDR3 comprises 14 residues. Germline CDR1 reads SQVTM; CDR2 reads ANQGSEA. Trimming shortened V by 2 bases and J by 0 bases, and 9 bases separated the two germline ends.

The chain employs TRBV7-9 and TRBJ2-1, with D possibly being TRBD2 (6 bases). Deletions cut 2 bases from V and 7 bases from J, with 15 bases between. Germline-derived CDR1 and CDR2 are SEHNR and FQNEAQ (reference sequence). The CDR3 is 15 amino acids. DNA of the CDR3: TGTGCCAGCAGCTTAATCGTCGGGAGTAAGAATGAGCAGTTCTTC. The encoded protein is CASSLIVGSKNEQFF.

This clonotype appeared once. The rearrangement uses TRBV11-2 and TRBJ2-3, with TRBD2 as a possible D gene (7 bases). Trimming removed 2 bases at V and 3 bases at J, with 15 bases between. CDR1 is SGHAT, CDR2 FQNNGV, per germline. The CDR3 extends over 16 amino acids. The CDR3: CASSLFRGRGTDTQYF. The CDR3 DNA reads as TGTGCCAGCAGCTTATTTAGAGGGAGGGGGACAGATACGCAGTATTTT.

A few counts support this clonotype. This chain connects TRBV6-2 or TRBV6-3 to TRBJ2-4; D perhaps matches TRBD1 (6 bases). The CDR3 runs to 13 residues. With 5 bases removed from V and 10 bases from J, the gap between germline ends came to 15 bases. Looked up from germline, CDR1 is MNHEY and CDR2 is SVGEGT. As DNA, the CDR3 is TGTGCCAGCAGTCCCCGGGCCCAGGGGATTCAGTACTTC. Protein sequence: CASSPRAQGIQYF.

This chain uses TRBV28 with TRBJ1-2, with D perhaps TRBD1 (5 bases). The CDR3 spans 17 residues. With 6 bases removed from V and 2 bases from J, the gap between germline ends came to 22 bases. In germline, CDR1 is MDHEN, CDR2 SYDVKM. The CDR3: CASRQPRIGGKNYGYTF. CDR3 in DNA: TGTGCCAGCAGACAACCCCGGATCGGGGGTAAAAACTATGGCTACACCTTC.

The genes are TRBV5-1 and TRBJ1-2; D may be TRBD1 (5 bases). Germline CDR1 SGHRS, CDR2 YFSETQ. CDR3 length: 14 amino acids. Trimming took 4 bases from V and 4 from J, leaving 14 bases between them. The chain's CDR3 is CASSAGGVRYGYTF. The CDR3 bases are TGCGCCAGCAGCGCGGGAGGGGTCCGCTATGGCTACACCTTC. The full variable domain, with the rest looked up from reference TRBV5-1 and TRBJ1-2, is KAGVTQTPRYLIKTRGQQVTLSCSPISGHRSVSWYQQTPGQGLQFLFEYFSETQRNKGNFPGRFSGRQFSNSRSEMNVSTLELGDSALYLCASSAGGVRYGYTFGSGTRLTVV.

The chain recombines TRBV20-1 with TRBJ2-5; 8 nucleotides match TRBD2. Germline V gene sequence: CDR1 DFQATT, CDR2 SNEGSKA (reference sequence). The ends lost 6 bases at V and 11 bases at J; junction bases unmatched: 8. CDR3 length: 11 residues. The CDR3 reads CSARLALEQYF. DNA for the CDR3: TGCAGTGCCAGACTAGCGCTTGAGCAGTACTTC.

This clonotype was counted a few times. The gene calls are TRBV3-1 and TRBJ2-3, with a weak D call TRBD2 (5 bases). V lost 3 bases and J 5 bases, leaving 15 bases between the germline ends. This CDR3 region has 15 residues. Germline CDR1 is LGHDT and CDR2 is YNNKEL (reference sequence). The CDR3 here is CASSHPQSGKDTQYF. The CDR3 nucleotides are TGTGCCAGCAGCCACCCCCAATCGGGGAAAGATACGCAGTATTTT.

Comments on this clonotype: One end of the junction fails to match germline, which may point to a read error. The chain is built from TRBV10-3 and TRBJ2-7; TRBD2 aligns across 12 bases. This CDR3 is built from 19 residues. Germline V gene sequence: CDR1 ENHRY, CDR2 SYGVKD. CDR3 sequence reads: CAISGYRGATSGSSDEQYF. The CDR3, as DNA: TGTGCCATCAGTGGTTACAGGGGGGCGACTAGCGGGAGCTCCGACGAGCAGTACTTC.

This clonotype was picked up one time. V is TRBV7-2 and J is TRBJ2-5; 12 bases line up with TRBD1. There are 16 residues in the CDR3. The V gene end was trimmed by 7 bases and the J gene end by 11 bases; junction bases not matched to a gene: 17. Looked up from germline, CDR1 is SGHTA and CDR2 is FQGNSA. The CDR3 loop is CASKPSPGQGASEQYF. The CDR3 DNA reads as TGTGCCAGCAAGCCTTCTCCGGGACAGGGGGCGAGTGAGCAGTACTTC.

CDR3 residues: CASSVGLAGGRTDTQYF. The CDR3 DNA reads as TGTGCCAGCAGCGTTGGACTAGCGGGAGGCCGCACAGATACGCAGTATTTT. V gene TRBV4-2 combines with J gene TRBJ2-3; TRBD2 matches at 14 bases. The CDR3 length is 17 residues. Germline V gives CDR1 LGHNA, CDR2 YNFKEQ. J was trimmed by 1 base and V by 5 bases; bases with no gene match: 5.

The V gene is TRBV7-2, the J gene TRBJ2-5; D is possibly TRBD1 (5 bases). Germline lookup yields CDR1 SGHTA and CDR2 FQGNSA. The germline V and J ends were trimmed by 1 base and 7 bases, with 10 bases remaining between them. This CDR3 contains 13 residues. CDR3 in amino acids: CASSLGQFGTQYF. CDR3 nucleotides: TGTGCCAGCAGCTTAGGACAGTTTGGGACCCAGTACTTC. The full variable domain, its missing parts supplied by reference TRBV7-2 and TRBJ2-5, is GAGVSQSPSNKVTEKGKDVELRCDPISGHTALYWYRQSLGQGLEFLIYFQGNSAPDKSGLPSDRFSAERTGGSVSTLTIQRTQQEDSAVYLCASSLGQFGTQYFGPGTRLLVL.

Notes on this clonotype: This may come from a read error, since a much larger clone is one base off. The chain has TRBV20-1 and TRBJ2-7, with TRBD2 matching 9 bases. There are 16 residues in the CDR3. Germline CDR1 and CDR2: DFQATT and SNEGSKA (reference sequence). V was clipped by 1 base and J by 6 bases; unmatched bases: 13. The CDR3 region is CSARVSAGGLSSEQYF. CDR3 in DNA: TGCAGTGCTAGAGTGAGTGCGGGAGGGCTGTCCAGCGAGCAGTACTTC.

CDR3 protein: CASSLDKGGNTEAFF. In nucleotides, the CDR3 is TGTGCCAGCAGCTTAGACAAGGGTGGTAACACTGAAGCTTTCTTT. This rearrangement joins TRBV7-9 to TRBJ1-1; D is unresolved. Trimming took off 1 base at V and 2 bases at J, with 11 bases between the two ends. This CDR3 spans 15 amino acids. Germline V CDR1 and CDR2: SEHNR, FQNEAQ (reference sequence).

This clonotype was detected only a few times. This chain joins TRBV24-1 and TRBJ1-1; 12 nucleotides line up with TRBD1. With 4 bases clipped from V and 9 bases from J, the junction kept 5 bases outside the gene matches. CDR1 KGHDR and CDR2 SFDVKD come from the germline V gene. The CDR3 is made up of 14 amino acids. Here the CDR3 reads CATSEPGTGGKAFF. DNA of the CDR3: TGTGCCACCAGTGAACCCGGGACAGGGGGCAAAGCTTTCTTT.

This clonotype was detected only a few times. The chain carries TRBV4-3 and TRBJ2-3; 11 nucleotides line up with TRBD2. Trimming at V came to 0 bases and at J to 4 bases, leaving 6 bases not matched to a gene. The CDR3 covers 17 residues. From germline, CDR1 is LGHNA and CDR2 YSLEER. CDR3 sequence reads: CASSQDWLAGGADTQYF. CDR3 nucleotide sequence: TGCGCCAGCAGCCAAGACTGGCTAGCGGGAGGAGCAGATACGCAGTATTTT.